Below are 23 T cell receptor beta chains sequenced from a single sample in a study of T cell responses to AZD1222 COVID-19 vaccine. Method: immunoSEQ multiplex PCR; TCRdb's copy keeps in-frame clones and lacks some. The sample records roughly 200,000 clones, about 89% being singletons. This sample comprised peripheral blood, obtained 28 days after the second AZD1222 dose. Every receptor here comes from an adult who received the AZD1222 COVID-19 vaccine.

The sample holds one count of this clone. The chain recombines TRBV25-1 with TRBJ2-5; 10 bases agree with TRBD1. This CDR3 spans 15 amino acids. Per germline, CDR1 MGHDK and CDR2 SYGVNS. V gave up 4 bases and J gave up 6 bases; unmatched junction bases: 8. The DNA of the CDR3 is TGTGCCAGCAGTGCAGGGACAGGGGCGCTAAAGACCCAGTACTTC. This gives the protein CASSAGTGALKTQYF.

The chain recombines TRBV5-4 with TRBJ2-2, with D uncertain. CDR1 and CDR2 from the germline V gene are SGHNT and YYREEE (reference sequence). V was pared by 4 bases and J by 5 bases, with 21 bases between. The CDR3 covers 17 residues. The CDR3 loop reads CASSPRSGSSRTGELFF. The CDR3 nucleotides are TGTGCCAGCAGCCCTAGATCCGGGTCATCAAGGACCGGGGAGCTGTTTTTT.

This clone was picked up one time. V usage is TRBV7-9 and J usage is TRBJ2-1; D is ambiguous. Trimming shortened V by 1 base and J by 8 bases, and 9 bases separated the two germline ends. Per the germline V gene, CDR1 is SEHNR and CDR2 is FQNEAQ (reference sequence). This CDR3 has 13 residues. The CDR3, as DNA: TGTGCCAGCAGCTTAGGGCCAACCGATGAGCAGTTCTTC. Translation gives CASSLGPTDEQFF. The full variable domain, completed using reference TRBV7-9 and TRBJ2-1, is DTGVSQNPRHKITKRGQNVTFRCDPISEHNRLYWYRQTLGQGPEFLTYFQNEAQLEKSRLLSDRFSAERPKGSFSTLEIQRTEQGDSAMYLCASSLGPTDEQFFGPGTRLTVL.

This sequence joins TRBV6-1 and TRBJ1-5, with D uncertain. Trimming took 1 base from V and 0 from J, leaving 10 bases between them. This CDR3 comprises 16 residues. The germline gives CDR1 MNHNS, CDR2 SASEGT. This chain's CDR3 is CASSEGTVYSNQPQHF. The CDR3 DNA reads as TGTGCCAGCAGTGAAGGAACAGTTTATAGCAATCAGCCCCAGCATTTT.

The chain carries TRBV7-9 and TRBJ2-7; 8 bases fit TRBD1. The CDR3 loop spans 15 amino acids. V lost 1 base, J lost 3 bases, and 5 bases stayed unmatched. Germline CDR1 is SEHNR and CDR2 is FQNEAQ (reference sequence). CDR3 in DNA: TGTGCCAGCAGCTTAGGGCAGGGGGCTATCTACGAGCAGTACTTC. Encoded protein: CASSLGQGAIYEQYF.

J is TRBJ1-5 and V is TRBV29-1, with D tentatively TRBD1 (6 bases). Trimming shortened V by 6 bases and J by 4 bases, and 13 bases separated the two germline ends. This CDR3 spans 13 amino acids. Germline CDR1 is SQVTM and CDR2 is ANQGSEA. CDR3 sequence: CSVGLQGNQPQHF. CDR3 sequence (DNA): TGCAGCGTGGGGCTACAGGGAAATCAGCCCCAGCATTTT. The full variable domain, completed using reference TRBV29-1 and TRBJ1-5, is SAVISQKPSRDICQRGTSLTIQCQVDSQVTMMFWYRQQPGQSLTLIATANQGSEATYESGFVIDKFPISRPNLTFSTLTVSNMSPEDSSIYLCSVGLQGNQPQHFGDGTRLSIL.

The table lists this clone with a count of one. V and J are TRBV6-5 and TRBJ2-1; 8 positions agree with TRBD1. Germline-derived CDR1 and CDR2 are MNHEY and SVGAGI. V shed 6 bases, J shed 2 bases, and the junction held 6 bases outside the gene matches. This CDR3 is built from 15 residues. CDR3 sequence reads: CASSSDRGTYNEQFF. CDR3 in DNA: TGTGCCAGCAGCTCCGACAGGGGAACCTACAATGAGCAGTTCTTC.

The rearrangement links TRBV7-2 to TRBJ1-1; TRBD1 matches 7 bases. The germline CDR1 and CDR2 sequences are SGHTA and FQGNSA. The CDR3 runs to 13 residues. J gave up 6 bases and V 4 bases, and 5 bases lay outside the gene matches. The CDR3 DNA follows: TGTGCCAGCAGCTCCCCACAGGGGTCTGAAGCTTTCTTT. Its protein is CASSSPQGSEAFF. Full variable domain (rest looked up from reference TRBV7-2 and TRBJ1-1): GAGVSQSPSNKVTEKGKDVELRCDPISGHTALYWYRQSLGQGLEFLIYFQGNSAPDKSGLPSDRFSAERTGGSVSTLTIQRTQQEDSAVYLCASSSPQGSEAFFGQGTRLTVV.

CDR3 DNA: TGTGCCAGCAGCCCAAACTCTTTGACTGAAGCTTTCTTT. Protein sequence: CASSPNSLTEAFF. The rearrangement links TRBV21-1 to TRBJ1-1. TRBV21-1 is a listed pseudogene. The CDR3 covers 13 residues.

The chain is built from TRBV4-2 and TRBJ2-2; TRBD2 aligns across 10 bases. Germline assignment: CDR1 LGHNA and CDR2 YNFKEQ. The trim removed 1 base at V and 5 bases at J, leaving 4 bases unmatched. This CDR3 contains 16 residues. The DNA of the CDR3 is TGTGCCAGCAGCCAAGTTTTAGCGGGGGGTACCGGGGAGCTGTTTTTT. This encodes CASSQVLAGGTGELFF.

The genes are TRBV19 and TRBJ1-4; D is ambiguous. The length of the CDR3 is 14 residues. V was pared by 3 bases and J by 5 bases, with 10 bases between. Germline V gene sequence: CDR1 LNHDA, CDR2 SQIVND (reference sequence). DNA for the CDR3: TGTGCCAGTAGTATTGGGCAGGAGAATGAAAAACTGTTTTTT. Translated: CASSIGQENEKLFF. Based on the CDR3 plus reference TRBV19 and TRBJ1-4, the full variable domain is DGGITQSPKYLFRKEGQNVTLSCEQNLNHDAMYWYRQDPGQGLRLIYYSQIVNDFQKGDIAEGYSVSREKKESFPLTVTSAQKNPTAFYLCASSIGQENEKLFFGSGTQLSVL.

This clone was recorded once. CDR3 sequence (DNA): TGTGCCAGTAGTTCACACAGGGGGACTAATGAAAAACTGTTTTTT. This codes for CASSSHRGTNEKLFF. The chain carries TRBV19 and TRBJ1-4; TRBD1 matches at 8 bases. Germline values: CDR1 LNHDA, CDR2 SQIVND (reference sequence). The CDR3 has 15 residues. V lost 5 bases and J lost 2; bases outside the gene matches: 4.

This clone was counted only a few times. V gene TRBV3-1 (or the pseudogene TRBV3-2) combines with J gene TRBJ1-6, with 7 positions matching TRBD1. The V gene end was trimmed by 1 base and the J gene end by 0 bases; junction bases not matched to a gene: 12. This CDR3 has 20 residues. Germline values: CDR1 LGHDT, CDR2 YNNKEL (reference sequence). The CDR3: CASSQGLDRNWSSYNSPLHF. In nucleotides, the CDR3 is TGTGCCAGCAGCCAAGGACTGGACAGGAACTGGAGCTCCTATAATTCACCCCTCCACTTT.

This clone was recorded once. The chain combines TRBV7-2 with TRBJ2-7, with 13 positions matching TRBD2. V shed 3 bases, J shed 2 bases, and the junction held 4 bases outside the gene matches. CDR3 length equals 16 residues. CDR1 is SGHTA, CDR2 FQGNSA, per germline. CDR3 sequence reads: CASSFTGTSGTYEQYF. The CDR3 nucleotides read TGTGCCAGCAGCTTTACCGGGACTAGCGGGACCTACGAGCAGTACTTC.

V gene TRBV2 combines with J gene TRBJ2-7, with 10 bases that match TRBD2. The CDR3 contains 13 residues. The ends lost 8 bases at V and 6 bases at J; junction bases unmatched: 7. Looked up from germline, CDR1 is SNHLY and CDR2 is FYNNEI. The CDR3 is CASLLAGVGEQYF. DNA of the CDR3: TGTGCCAGCCTCCTAGCGGGAGTAGGCGAGCAGTACTTC.

The V gene is TRBV30, the J gene TRBJ1-6, with D possibly being TRBD1 (6 bases). This CDR3 comprises 14 residues. Germline CDR1 is GTSNPN and CDR2 is SVGIG (reference sequence). Trimming cost V 4 bases and J 5 bases, with 12 bases left between them. The CDR3 reads CAWTRDTHNSPLHF. CDR3 in DNA: TGTGCCTGGACCAGGGACACCCATAATTCACCCCTCCACTTT.

The CDR3 DNA reads as TGTGCCAGCTCACCGGGGCTCTCCCAAGAGACCCAGTACTTC. Translation: CASSPGLSQETQYF. The V gene is TRBV18, the J gene TRBJ2-5, with D possibly being TRBD1 (5 bases). V was trimmed by 3 bases and J by 1 base, leaving 9 bases between them. The CDR3 length is 14 residues. Germline CDR1 KGHSH, CDR2 LQKENI.

V and J are TRBV7-9 and TRBJ1-6, with D tentatively TRBD1 (6 bases). The ends were cut back, 4 bases at V and 14 bases at J, with 12 bases in the middle. This CDR3 is built from 12 residues. CDR1 SEHNR and CDR2 FQNEAQ come from the germline V gene (reference sequence). DNA of the CDR3: TGTGCCAGCAGCTCCGGCCAGGGGACCCTCCACTTT. Protein product: CASSSGQGTLHF.

A single count supports this clone. The chain joins TRBV10-3 to TRBJ1-5; weak D call: TRBD1 (5 bases). Germline CDR1 ENHRY, CDR2 SYGVKD. Trimming cost V 0 bases and J 7 bases, with 7 bases left between them. This CDR3 has 13 residues. The CDR3 bases are TGTGCCATCAGTGAGTCGGGGGAGCAGCCCCAGCATTTT. It yields the protein CAISESGEQPQHF.

The CDR3 sequence: CASRSSGGWPRGEKLFF. In DNA, the CDR3 is TGTGCCAGCAGATCCAGCGGGGGGTGGCCTCGAGGCGAAAAACTGTTTTTT. This chain connects TRBV28 to TRBJ1-4, with D possibly TRBD1 on 5 matching bases. The length of the CDR3 is 17 residues. Germline V CDR1 and CDR2: MDHEN, SYDVKM. The V gene lost 6 bases and the J gene lost 8 bases, with 25 bases spanning the gap.

The V and J genes are TRBV12-3 or TRBV12-4 and TRBJ2-2; weak D call: TRBD2 (5 bases). This CDR3 contains 13 residues. V gave up 7 bases and J gave up 6 bases, with 12 bases separating them. Here the CDR3 DNA reads TGTGCCAGCACTTTTAGCGTATCCGGGGAGCTGTTTTTT. It translates to CASTFSVSGELFF.

V and J are TRBV10-3 and TRBJ2-5, with TRBD2 matching over 8 bases. The CDR3 covers 14 residues. Per germline, CDR1 ENHRY and CDR2 SYGVKD. V shed 3 bases and J 3 bases; nucleotides not matched to a gene: 3. CDR3 sequence reads: CAISDGTREETQYF. The CDR3 DNA is TGTGCCATCAGTGACGGGACTAGGGAAGAGACCCAGTACTTC.

This rearrangement joins TRBV7-9 to TRBJ2-1; 10 nucleotides align to TRBD2. Germline CDR1 SEHNR, CDR2 FQNEAQ (reference sequence). Germline trimming cut 4 bases from V and 5 bases from J; bases unmatched to any gene: 11. The CDR3 runs to 17 residues. DNA of the CDR3: TGTGCCAGCAGCTCACCGCTAGCGGGAGAGGTCCACAATGAGCAGTTCTTC. Translated: CASSSPLAGEVHNEQFF.